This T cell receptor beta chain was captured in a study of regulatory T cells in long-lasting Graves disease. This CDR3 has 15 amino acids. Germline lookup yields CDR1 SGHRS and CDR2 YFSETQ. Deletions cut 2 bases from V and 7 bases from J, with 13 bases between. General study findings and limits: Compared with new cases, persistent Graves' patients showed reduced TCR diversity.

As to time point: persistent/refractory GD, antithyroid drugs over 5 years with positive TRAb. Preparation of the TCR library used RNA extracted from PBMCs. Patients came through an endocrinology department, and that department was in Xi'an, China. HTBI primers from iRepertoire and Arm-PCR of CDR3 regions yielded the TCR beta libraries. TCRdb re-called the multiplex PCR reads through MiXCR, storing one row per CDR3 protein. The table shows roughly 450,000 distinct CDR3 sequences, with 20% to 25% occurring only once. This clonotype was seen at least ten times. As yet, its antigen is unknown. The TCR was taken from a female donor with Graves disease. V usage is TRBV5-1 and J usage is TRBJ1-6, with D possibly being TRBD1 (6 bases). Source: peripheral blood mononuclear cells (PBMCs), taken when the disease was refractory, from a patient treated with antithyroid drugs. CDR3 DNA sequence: TGCGCCAGCAGCTTAGCAGGGGAACTCAATTCACCCCTCCACTTT. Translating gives CASSLAGELNSPLHF.